The source of this T cell receptor (beta chain) is a study of regulatory T cells in long-lasting Graves disease. Study-level points and caveats: Fewer public clonotypes were shared by new patients (roughly 910) than by persistent patients (2,741). TRBV28 was favored in persistent disease, as were TRBJ1-2 and TRBJ2-5. Persistent Graves' patients showed a TCR diversity that was lower than that of newly diagnosed ones.

A remark on this clonotype: Antigen specificity is unknown. A read error is possible here, since a much larger clone lies one base away.

CDR3 length: 14 amino acids. The V and J ends lost 10 bases and 6 bases respectively, with 21 bases between them. Germline V lookup: CDR1 ENHRY, CDR2 SYGVKD. Described time point: persistent/refractory GD, antithyroid drugs over 5 years with positive TRAb. PBMC RNA served as the TCR library source. In Xi'an, China, an endocrinology department was the source of patients. Relying on iRepertoire HTBI primers and Arm-PCR of CDR3 regions, the team built TCR beta libraries. One entry per CDR3 protein results from TCRdb running MiXCR on the multiplex PCR reads. The data hold roughly 300,000 distinct CDR3 sequences, with 20% to 25% observed a single time.

The clonotype was recovered from a female donor with Graves disease. The V call is TRBV10-3, the J call TRBJ1-2; TRBD1 might be the D (6 bases). The specimen was peripheral blood mononuclear cells (PBMCs), collected when the disease was refractory, from a patient treated with antithyroid drugs. The CDR3 is CATRLQGATHGYTF. CDR3 bases: TGTGCCACCAGGTTACAGGGCGCCACGCATGGCTACACCTTC.